This T cell receptor beta chain is from a study of Ad26.COV2.S vaccination and SARS-CoV-2 variants. As to treatment: some 20 received Ad26.COV2.S at low or high dose, single or two shots; a few received placebo; per-sample allocation not given. Sampling was performed 63 days after the first vaccine or placebo injection. In Boston, the donor was an adult between 18-55 years of age. The method was immunoSEQ multiplex PCR; TCRdb's version includes in-frame clones alone and lacks a portion of them. The sample gives some 390,000 clones, 70% to 90% of which show up once; 1.5% to 2% is in the top ten. The CDR3 loop spans 14 amino acids. Germline V gene data show CDR1 as LGHDT and CDR2 as YNNKEL (reference sequence). Trimming removed 3 bases at V and 2 bases at J, with 10 bases between.

This TCR derives from a person aged 18 to 59 who received the Ad26.COV2.S COVID-19 vaccine or a placebo. The sample was peripheral blood, taken in a trial of Ad26.COV2.S vaccine versus placebo. This rearrangement joins TRBV3-1 (or the pseudogene TRBV3-2) to TRBJ2-5; D is possibly TRBD1 (6 bases). The CDR3 region has the DNA TGTGCCAGCAGCCAGAGGGGGAATCAAGAGACCCAGTACTTC. This gives the protein CASSQRGNQETQYF.